A selection of T cell receptor beta chains follows, all from one sample in a study of cytomegalovirus exposure and HLA in healthy donors. Repertoires were generated with immunoSEQ multiplex PCR, while TCRdb's copy carries only in-frame clones and drops some. The table includes 90,000 to 150,000 clones, nearly 65% detected once. Sequencing was carried out using PBMCs. The receptors come from a man between 40 and 49 years old in good health and CMV-seropositive. Both conserved end residues are part of each CDR3. Each record gives: V gene, CDR3 protein.

V: TRBV9; CDR3: CASSVAGNSNQPQHF
V: TRBV28; CDR3: CASSHRLAGGTPYNEQFF
V: TRBV7-6; CDR3: CASSLARTDTQYF
V: TRBV7-9; CDR3: CASSLDSGQTNYGYTF
V: TRBV7-9; CDR3: CASSLGRGISYNEQFF
V: TRBV7-6; CDR3: CASSSGLELPNTGELFF
V: TRBV19; CDR3: CASSIQGQGSNQPQHF
V: TRBV7-3; CDR3: CASSEDSAYEQYF
V: TRBV2; CDR3: CASSEQGRSYNEQFF
V: TRBV7-2; CDR3: CASSLVDSQKDTQYF
V: TRBV10-2; CDR3: CASSESGTGSHSNQPQHF
V: TRBV7-3; CDR3: CAIPNNTGLYSGNTIYF
V: TRBV7-9; CDR3: CASGRGPYEQYF
V: TRBV2; CDR3: CASSGGDSKRTF
V: TRBV27; CDR3: CASSLSAGNQPQHF
V: TRBV18; CDR3: CASSPRQGGQETQYF
V: TRBV18; CDR3: CASSWDRMNTEAFF
V: TRBV6-1; CDR3: CASNRQGDETQYF
V: TRBV7-7; CDR3: CASSLAASGMGGDEQFF
V: TRBV10-1; CDR3: CASSESGTGGIYEQYF
V: TRBV5-1; CDR3: CASSSERGRRDTQYF
V: TRBV27; CDR3: CASSSRTGLNIQYF
V: TRBV7-8; CDR3: CASSANVRGAGNTIYF
V: TRBV7-3; CDR3: CASSLSGTGIGETQYF
V: TRBV18; CDR3: CASSPMADMNTEAFF
V: TRBV5-1; CDR3: CASSPDTNTEAFF
V: TRBV4-3; CDR3: CASSGDNHNEQFF
V: TRBV7-3; CDR3: CASSPGLDTIYF
V: TRBV10-3; CDR3: CAISESQGNGYTF
V: TRBV28; CDR3: CASSEANTGELFF
V: TRBV5-4; CDR3: CASSLTGYTEAFF
V: TRBV12-5; CDR3: CASGLVNGRGHGYTF
V: TRBV5-1; CDR3: CASSWTSGGKEQFF
V: TRBV18; CDR3: CASLETRPTGELFF
V: TRBV6-1; CDR3: CASRGQDGPYEQYF
V: TRBV5-4; CDR3: CAVGFGGGGTDTQYF
V: TRBV28; CDR3: CASRNAALQETQYF
V: TRBV5-8; CDR3: CASSAGLADKETQYF
V: TRBV28; CDR3: CASHLTGVNQPQHF
V: TRBV7-8; CDR3: CASSLAGASNQPQHF
V: TRBV14; CDR3: CASSQTQMITEQYF
V: TRBV28; CDR3: CASSLSRYEQYF
V: TRBV10-3; CDR3: CAISEAQASEAFF
V: TRBV29-1; CDR3: CSVGALESPQETQYF
V: TRBV5-1; CDR3: CASSLHNQETQYF
V: TRBV18; CDR3: CASSPSGTSGAYEQYF